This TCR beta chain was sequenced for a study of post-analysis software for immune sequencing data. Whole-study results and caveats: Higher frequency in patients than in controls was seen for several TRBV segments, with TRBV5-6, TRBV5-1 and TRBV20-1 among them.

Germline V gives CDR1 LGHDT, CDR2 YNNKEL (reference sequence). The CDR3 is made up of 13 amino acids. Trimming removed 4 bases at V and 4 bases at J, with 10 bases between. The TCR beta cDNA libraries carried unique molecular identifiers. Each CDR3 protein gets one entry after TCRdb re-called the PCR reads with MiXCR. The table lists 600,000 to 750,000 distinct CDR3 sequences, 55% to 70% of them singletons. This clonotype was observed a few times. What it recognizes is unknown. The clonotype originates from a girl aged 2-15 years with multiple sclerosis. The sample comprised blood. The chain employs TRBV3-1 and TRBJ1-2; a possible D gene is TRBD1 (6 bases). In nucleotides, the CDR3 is TGTGCCAGCAGCCCTGGAGGGGGCTATGGCTACACCTTC. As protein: CASSPGGGYGYTF.